These T cell receptor beta chains were read from a single sample in a study of type 1 and type 2 diabetes patients. TCRdb re-analysed the multiplex PCR reads in MiXCR, keeping a single row per CDR3 protein. The repertoire includes under 300,000 distinct CDR3 sequences, roughly 50% of them detected once, and roughly an eighth sits in the top ten. Source material: peripheral blood mononuclear cells (PBMCs). These receptors all stem from a man aged 18 to 35 with type 2 diabetes. The conserved cysteine and the conserved F or W are not part of the CDR3 here. D genes are given only for firm matches.

d_call	v_call	j_call	cdr3_aa
NA	TRBV9	TRBJ1-6	ASSEQGSPLH
NA	TRBV7-8	TRBJ2-5	ASSLSGRQETQY
TRBD2	TRBV5-5	TRBJ2-5	ASSWSSGKETQY
TRBD1	TRBV29-1	TRBJ1-4	SVSQGASEKLF
NA	TRBV7-3	TRBJ2-3	ASSWTGTRGDTQY
TRBD1	TRBV30	TRBJ2-1	ARRRTGGFNEQF
TRBD1	TRBV5-1	TRBJ1-1	ASSWDPGQIEAF
TRBD2	TRBV4-1	TRBJ2-1	ASSVGGGYNEQF
TRBD2	TRBV4-1	TRBJ2-7	ASSQVGGAGRPYEQY
TRBD1	TRBV12-3/TRBV12-4	TRBJ1-6	ASSSPGQGNSPLH
NA	TRBV11-2	TRBJ1-4	ASSLWAGEKLF
NA	TRBV19	TRBJ1-2	ASSISRFHGYT
NA	TRBV9	TRBJ1-1	ASSARPFPTEAF
TRBD2	TRBV20-1	TRBJ2-5	SSGTSGMKETQY
NA	TRBV2	TRBJ1-2	ASSDWTDYGYT
TRBD1	TRBV2	TRBJ1-6	ASDRGGNNSPLH
TRBD1	TRBV15	TRBJ1-2	ATSSRTGLVYGYT
NA	TRBV9	TRBJ2-2	ASSVRGSVNTGELF
NA	TRBV19	TRBJ1-1	ASSIVRILGESEAF
NA	TRBV20-1	TRBJ2-7	SARGAAYEQY
NA	TRBV13	TRBJ1-2	ASSVGWKGDHGYT
TRBD1	TRBV2	TRBJ2-1	ASSEFTGAEF